The sequence of this TCR beta chain was determined in a study of blood T cell repertoires in COVID-19. The trim removed 0 bases at V and 1 base at J, leaving 6 bases unmatched. CDR1 LNHDA and CDR2 SQIVND come from the germline V gene (reference sequence). CDR3 length: 17 residues. Assay: immunoSEQ multiplex PCR; the TCRdb copy retains only in-frame clones and omits some. The data show around 150,000 clones, 90% seen once. The chain joins TRBV19 to TRBJ1-3, with 7 bases lining up with TRBD1. The origin of this receptor is a man aged 55 to 69 with active or convalescent COVID-19. Specimen: peripheral blood. CDR3 nucleotide sequence: TGTGCCAGTAGTATAGAGACAGGGAGTATTTCTGGAAACACCATATATTTT. Protein: CASSIETGSISGNTIYF.